A single sample gave rise to the 20 T cell receptor beta chains below, sequenced in a study of blood T cell repertoires in COVID-19. Some clones are missing from TCRdb's copy, which holds only in-frame ones; the method was immunoSEQ multiplex PCR. Here the sample spans 150,000 or so clones, more than 70% being singletons. The sequenced material came from peripheral blood. Every receptor here comes from a woman aged 55-70 years with acute or convalescent COVID-19.

CDR3 residues: CASSPNRGTGRTEAFF. In DNA form, the CDR3 reads TGTGCCAGCAGTCCAAACCGCGGCACAGGGAGAACTGAAGCTTTCTTT. This chain uses TRBV7-9 with TRBJ1-1, with D maybe TRBD1 (6 bases). V lost 6 bases and J lost 5, with 22 bases in between. The CDR3 contains 16 residues. Looked up from germline, CDR1 is SEHNR and CDR2 is FQNEAQ (reference sequence).

This clone was seen just once. The genes are TRBV18 and TRBJ1-5; a weak D match, TRBD1 (6 bases). The germline V gene encodes CDR1 KGHSH and CDR2 LQKENI. With 2 bases removed from V and 3 bases from J, the gap between germline ends came to 8 bases. The CDR3 spans 14 residues. As DNA, the CDR3 is TGTGCCAGCTCACCATCAGGGGACAATCAGCCCCAGCATTTT. Protein sequence: CASSPSGDNQPQHF.

The gene calls are TRBV27 and TRBJ2-6; 7 bases are a match to TRBD1. The CDR3 is 16 residues long. Germline V gene data show CDR1 as MNHEY and CDR2 as SMNVEV (reference sequence). V was clipped by 0 bases and J by 4 bases; unmatched bases: 3. The CDR3 reads CASSLSGTAGANVLTF. The CDR3 region has the DNA TGTGCCAGCAGTTTATCTGGGACAGCGGGGGCCAACGTCCTGACTTTC.

In its sample, this clone was seen a few times. The genes are TRBV6-6 and TRBJ1-6, with 7 bases identical to TRBD1. The CDR3 runs to 16 residues. Germline lookup yields CDR1 MNHNY and CDR2 SVGAGI (reference sequence). V lost 3 bases, J lost 9 bases, and 11 bases stayed unmatched. This CDR3 reads CASSYPQGDLSSPLHF. The CDR3 region has the DNA TGTGCCAGCAGTTATCCCCAGGGGGACTTGAGTTCACCCCTCCACTTT.

This clone appeared once. This rearrangement joins TRBV2 to TRBJ1-2; D unresolved. From germline, CDR1 is SNHLY and CDR2 FYNNEI. V was shortened by 6 bases and J by 0 bases, with 11 bases between the two germline ends. The CDR3 extends over 14 amino acids. CDR3 nucleotides: TGTGCCAGCAGGGGCCCGGATACTAACTATGGCTACACCTTC. Translated, it gives CASRGPDTNYGYTF.

The chain joins TRBV11-3 to TRBJ2-7; tentatively, D is TRBD2 (6 bases). The V gene lost 5 bases and the J gene lost 7 bases, with 21 bases spanning the gap. CDR1 SGHNT and CDR2 YENEEA come from the germline V gene. This CDR3 is 15 amino acids long. CDR3 DNA: TGTGCCAGCAGCCATGACAGTAACCCACGGGGGGAGCAGTACTTC. This translates into CASSHDSNPRGEQYF.

The gene calls are TRBV7-8 and TRBJ1-3; no definite D call. Per germline, CDR1 SGHVS and CDR2 FQNEAQ. V was pared by 5 bases and J by 0 bases, with 11 bases between. The CDR3 sequence is 15 residues long. The CDR3 sequence is CASSRGGGSGNTIYF. The CDR3 DNA reads as TGTGCCAGCAGCCGCGGAGGTGGCTCTGGAAACACCATATATTTT.

The genes are TRBV7-2 and TRBJ1-1; the D is unclear. The CDR3 is made up of 14 amino acids. Germline loops: CDR1 SGHTA, CDR2 FQGNSA. Trimming removed 2 bases from V and 7 bases from J, with 14 bases in between. CDR3 sequence reads: CASSLLVGKSEAFF. In DNA, the CDR3 is TGTGCCAGCAGCTTACTTGTGGGCAAGAGTGAAGCTTTCTTT. Based on the CDR3 plus reference TRBV7-2 and TRBJ1-1, the full variable domain is GAGVSQSPSNKVTEKGKDVELRCDPISGHTALYWYRQSLGQGLEFLIYFQGNSAPDKSGLPSDRFSAERTGGSVSTLTIQRTQQEDSAVYLCASSLLVGKSEAFFGQGTRLTVV.

The CDR3 DNA follows: TGTGCCAGCCGACGGGACACATCCGAGCAGTACTTC. Translating gives CASRRDTSEQYF. The rearrangement links TRBV6-6 to TRBJ2-7, with a weak D call TRBD1 (6 bases). Trimming pared 8 bases from V and 6 bases from J, leaving 14 bases between. The length of the CDR3 is 12 residues. In germline, CDR1 is MNHNY, CDR2 SVGAGI (reference sequence).

This clone was seen a few times. The J gene is TRBJ1-1, the V gene TRBV5-1; 8 positions agree with TRBD1. V dropped 4 bases and J dropped 1; count of bases not matched to a gene: 3. The CDR3 is 14 residues long. Germline lookup yields CDR1 SGHRS and CDR2 YFSETQ. The CDR3 here is CASSRGQANTEAFF. In nucleotides, the CDR3 is TGCGCCAGCAGCCGGGGACAGGCGAACACTGAAGCTTTCTTT. The whole variable domain, filled in from reference TRBV5-1 and TRBJ1-1, reads KAGVTQTPRYLIKTRGQQVTLSCSPISGHRSVSWYQQTPGQGLQFLFEYFSETQRNKGNFPGRFSGRQFSNSRSEMNVSTLELGDSALYLCASSRGQANTEAFFGQGTRLTVV.

This chain links TRBV6-6 with TRBJ1-4; 10 positions agree with TRBD1. The CDR3 totals 15 residues. V trimming: 7 bases; J trimming: 8 bases; junction bases outside the gene matches: 10. CDR1 and CDR2 from the germline V gene are MNHNY and SVGAGI (reference sequence). This CDR3 is CASTRGTGVAEKLFF. CDR3 DNA: TGTGCCAGCACCCGCGGGACAGGGGTCGCGGAAAAACTGTTTTTT.

The chain uses TRBV4-1 and TRBJ1-4, with a tentative D call TRBD1 (6 bases). Trimming removed 1 base at V and 5 bases at J, with 20 bases between. The CDR3 is made up of 18 amino acids. Per the germline V gene, CDR1 is MGHRA and CDR2 is YSYEKL. The CDR3 nucleotides read TGCGCCAGCAGCCAAGTGGGGGCCAAGGTTAGGGAGAATGAAAAACTGTTTTTT. Translation gives CASSQVGAKVRENEKLFF.

The chain links TRBV3-1 (or the pseudogene TRBV3-2) to TRBJ2-7; maybe TRBD2 (5 bases). The CDR3 is made up of 13 amino acids. V was shortened by 8 bases and J by 3 bases, with 14 bases between the two germline ends. The germline gives CDR1 LGHDT, CDR2 YNNKEL (reference sequence). The CDR3 region has the DNA TGTGCCAGCGCGCTCGCCGGGGACTACGAGCAGTACTTC. Protein product: CASALAGDYEQYF.

The genes are TRBV7-9 and TRBJ1-2; 9 bases are shared with TRBD1. V lost 5 bases, J lost 6 bases, and 7 bases stayed unmatched. Germline V lookup: CDR1 SEHNR, CDR2 FQNEAQ (reference sequence). This CDR3 is 14 amino acids long. The CDR3 region is CASSRTGGGHGYTF. DNA for the CDR3: TGTGCCAGCAGCCGTACAGGGGGCGGACATGGCTACACCTTC.

The chain employs TRBV4-3 and TRBJ1-2, with TRBD1 matching 12 bases. Looked up from germline, CDR1 is LGHNA and CDR2 is YSLEER. The CDR3 has 16 residues. The V segment lost 1 base and the J segment 7 bases; nucleotides outside the gene matches: 7. The CDR3 loop is CASSQGVRDRGPGYTF. The CDR3 DNA sequence: TGCGCCAGCAGCCAAGGGGTCCGGGACAGGGGGCCTGGCTACACCTTC.

The chain employs TRBV12-5 and TRBJ2-3; D gene unclear. The V gene lost 0 bases and the J gene lost 0 bases, with 4 bases spanning the gap. Germline lookup yields CDR1 LGHNT and CDR2 FRNRAP. This CDR3 contains 14 residues. DNA for the CDR3: TGTGCTAGTGGTTTGGTACTTAGCACAGATACGCAGTATTTT. This gives the protein CASGLVLSTDTQYF.

This chain uses TRBV5-6 with TRBJ2-7; TRBD1 aligns across 7 bases. V lost 3 bases, J lost 4 bases, and 7 bases stayed unmatched. Germline-derived CDR1 and CDR2 are SGHDT and YYEEEE. The CDR3 consists of 14 residues. The CDR3 loop reads CASSSAGTAYEQYF. The CDR3, as DNA: TGTGCCAGCAGCTCCGCCGGGACAGCATACGAGCAGTACTTC.

The chain carries TRBV4-1 and TRBJ2-7; 9 bases are a match to TRBD2. The CDR3 runs to 16 residues. V lost 1 base and J lost 2; bases outside the gene matches: 6. CDR1 MGHRA and CDR2 YSYEKL come from the germline V gene. The CDR3 DNA is TGCGCCAGCAGCCAAGCGACGACTAGCGGAACCTACGAGCAGTACTTC. Amino acids: CASSQATTSGTYEQYF.

CDR3 loop: CASSRDSLAYEQYF. The CDR3, as DNA: TGCGCCAGCAGCAGGGACAGCCTGGCCTACGAGCAGTACTTC. The chain is built from TRBV5-1 and TRBJ2-7; the match to TRBD1 covers 7 bases. The CDR3 length is 14 residues. Trimming cost V 4 bases and J 2 bases; bases outside gene matches: 6. Germline V CDR1 and CDR2: SGHRS, YFSETQ.

The V call is TRBV25-1, the J call TRBJ2-5; possible D gene TRBD2, 6 bases. The V gene's germline CDR1 is MGHDK and CDR2 SYGVNS. The CDR3 totals 13 residues. Deletions cut 6 bases from V and 5 bases from J, with 13 bases between. DNA for the CDR3: TGTGCCAGCAGAGGGACGGGGGTGGAGACCCAGTACTTC. It translates to CASRGTGVETQYF.